This TCR beta chain was sequenced in a study of beta chain features in type 1 diabetes. This clone was counted only a few times. Its antigen is not identified. Overall study results and limits: Among patients, naive, central memory and Treg TCRB repertoires appeared more similar than among healthy donors.

In germline, CDR1 is SGHTA, CDR2 FQGTGA. V was shortened by 0 bases and J by 8 bases, with 14 bases between the two germline ends. The CDR3 loop spans 15 amino acids. The sequenced template was cDNA made from the entire isolated RNA. The table came from immunoSEQ multiplex PCR; TCRdb's copy has only in-frame clones and leaves some out. The sample records 900,000 or so clones, roughly 17% being singletons. This TCR derives from a woman younger than 30 in good health. This chain uses TRBV7-3 with TRBJ2-1; weak D call: TRBD2 (5 bases). Sequencing input: naive CD4+ T cells from blood. CDR3 in DNA: TGTGCCAGCAGCTTAACGTCCGGGATCGGCCATGAGCAGTTCTTC. This translates into CASSLTSGIGHEQFF.